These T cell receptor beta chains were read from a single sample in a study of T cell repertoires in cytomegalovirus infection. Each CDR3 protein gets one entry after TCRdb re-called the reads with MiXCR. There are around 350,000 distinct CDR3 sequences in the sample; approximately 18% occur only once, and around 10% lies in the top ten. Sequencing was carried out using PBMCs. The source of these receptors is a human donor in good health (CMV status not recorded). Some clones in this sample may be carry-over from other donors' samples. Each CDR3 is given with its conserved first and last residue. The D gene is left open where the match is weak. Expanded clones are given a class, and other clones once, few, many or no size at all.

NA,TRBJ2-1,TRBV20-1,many,TGCAGTGGGCTACAGGGCACATACAATGAGCAGTTCTTC,CSGLQGTYNEQFF
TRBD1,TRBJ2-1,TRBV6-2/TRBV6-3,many,TGTGCCAGCAGGCTCGGCAGGGGGCGCGTAAATAATGAGCAGTTCTTC,CASRLGRGRVNNEQFF
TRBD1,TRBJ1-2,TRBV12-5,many,TGTGCTAGTGGTTTTAAGGGACAGGGTTATAATATCGGCTACACCTTC,CASGFKGQGYNIGYTF
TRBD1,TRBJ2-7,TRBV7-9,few,TGTGCCAGCAGCGCAGGGGGTTACGAGCAGTACTTC,CASSAGGYEQYF
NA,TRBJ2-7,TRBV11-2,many,TGTGCCAGCAGGCGGGTAGCGGCTAGCTCCTACGAGCAGTACTTC,CASRRVAASSYEQYF
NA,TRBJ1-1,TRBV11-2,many,TGTGCCAGCAGCTTGGTCCCCAACGGGAACACTGAAGCTTTCTTT,CASSLVPNGNTEAFF
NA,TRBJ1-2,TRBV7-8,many,TGTGCCAGCAGCCCGCGGCCCGGACCCTTTAACTATGGCTACACCTTC,CASSPRPGPFNYGYTF
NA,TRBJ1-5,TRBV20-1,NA,TGCAGTGCTATCCACGGGGGGTATAGCAATCAGCCCCAGCATTTT,CSAIHGGYSNQPQHF
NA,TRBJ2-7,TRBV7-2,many,TGTGCCAGCAGCTTAGATCCGGGGTTAGGCTTGACGTACCTATACGAGCAGTACTTC,CASSLDPGLGLTYLYEQYF
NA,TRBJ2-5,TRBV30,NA,TGTGCCTGGAGTCGGAGCGGAGGACAAGAGACCCAGTACTTC,CAWSRSGGQETQYF
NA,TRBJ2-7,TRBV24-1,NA,TGTGCCACCAGTGATTTGCGAGAGGGACGTTCGACCTACGAGCAGTACTTC,CATSDLREGRSTYEQYF
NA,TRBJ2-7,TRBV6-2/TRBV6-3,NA,TGTGCCAGCAGTTACCCTGACAGTTCCTCCTACGAGCAGTACTTC,CASSYPDSSSYEQYF
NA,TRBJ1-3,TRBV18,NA,TGTGCCAGCTCACCGGACATATCCTCGGGAAACACCATATATTTT,CASSPDISSGNTIYF
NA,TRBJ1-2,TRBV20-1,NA,TGCAGTGCTCAACGACAGGTTTCCTATGGCTACACCTTC,CSAQRQVSYGYTF
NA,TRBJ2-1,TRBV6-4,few,TGTGCCAGCAGTGACTCCTTTGGGCGCTATGAGCAGTTCTTC,CASSDSFGRYEQFF
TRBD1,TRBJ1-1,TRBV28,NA,TGTGCCAGCAGAAACAGGGGGCCAAACACTGAAGCTTTCTTT,CASRNRGPNTEAFF
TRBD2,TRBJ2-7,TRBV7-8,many,TGTGCCAGCAGCGCATTACCGGGAGACGGGGGGGAGCAGTACTTC,CASSALPGDGGEQYF
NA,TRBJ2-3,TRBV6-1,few,TGTGCCAGCAGAAAGGAGGGTATCACAGATACGCAGTATTTT,CASRKEGITDTQYF
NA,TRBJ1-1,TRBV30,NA,TGTGCCTGGAGTGAAGGATACACTGAAGCTTTCTTT,CAWSEGYTEAFF
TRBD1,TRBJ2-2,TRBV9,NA,TGTGCCAGCAGCGTAAGAGAGGGACAGGGGATAAACACCGGGGAGCTGTTTTTT,CASSVREGQGINTGELFF
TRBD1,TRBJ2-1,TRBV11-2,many,TGTGCCAGCAGCGGGGACAGGGCTCAAGAGCAGTTCTTC,CASSGDRAQEQFF
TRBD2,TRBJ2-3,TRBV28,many,TGTGCCAGCAGTACCCTAGCGGGGCCTCGCCGATTGACCGGGGATACGCAGTATTTT,CASSTLAGPRRLTGDTQYF
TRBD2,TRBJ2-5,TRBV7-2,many,TGTGCCAGCAGCTCCCGGGGACTAGCGGGAGTGGAGAAGACCCAGTACTTC,CASSSRGLAGVEKTQYF
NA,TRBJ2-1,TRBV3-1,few,TGTGCCAGCAGCCAAAGCTGGGACAATGAGCAGTTCTTC,CASSQSWDNEQFF
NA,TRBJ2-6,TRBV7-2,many,TGTGCCAGCAGCTATGGGGGCTCTGGGGCCAACGTCCTGACTTTC,CASSYGGSGANVLTF
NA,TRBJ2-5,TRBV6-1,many,TGTGCCAGCAGTTCCCGGACGCCCATGGGGGGGTACTTC,CASSSRTPMGGYF
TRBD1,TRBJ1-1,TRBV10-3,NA,TGTGCCATCAGTGCAGAGACAGGGACTAGTCGGGCTTTCTTT,CAISAETGTSRAFF
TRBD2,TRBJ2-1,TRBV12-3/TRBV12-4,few,TGTGCCAGCAGTTTAGCGAGCCCTTGGCATAGCGGGGGGGACAATGAGCAGTTCTTC,CASSLASPWHSGGDNEQFF
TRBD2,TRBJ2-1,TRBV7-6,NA,TGTGCCAGCAGCTTAGAGCTAGCGGGAGTGGTAGTTGAGCAGTTCTTC,CASSLELAGVVVEQFF
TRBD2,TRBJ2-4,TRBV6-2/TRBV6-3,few,TGTGCCAGCAGGGGCCCGGATGGACTAGCGGGAGTTAGAAACATTCAGTACTTC,CASRGPDGLAGVRNIQYF
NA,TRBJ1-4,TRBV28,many,TGTGCCAGTGGGCAGCCAACTAATGAAAAACTGTTTTTT,CASGQPTNEKLFF
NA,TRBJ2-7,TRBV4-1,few,TGCGCCAGCAGCCAAGCGCGCGGTCTCTACGAGCAGTACTTC,CASSQARGLYEQYF
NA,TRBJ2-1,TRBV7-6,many,TGTGCCAGCAGCTTAGTCGGGTTTCACAATGAGCAGTTCTTC,CASSLVGFHNEQFF
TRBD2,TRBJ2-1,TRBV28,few,TGTGCCAGCCCTCCCTCTGCGGGGGGGAGAGTGGCGGACAATGAGCAGTTCTTC,CASPPSAGGRVADNEQFF
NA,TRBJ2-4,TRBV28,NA,TGTGCCAGCAGTTCTACAGGGTACCCCAAAAACATTCAGTACTTC,CASSSTGYPKNIQYF
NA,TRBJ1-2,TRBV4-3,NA,TGCGCCAGCAGCCAAGATACAGCGTATGGCTACACCTTC,CASSQDTAYGYTF
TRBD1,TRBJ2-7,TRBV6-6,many,TGTGCCAGCAGTTTACCGGGACAGCGTGGTTACGAGCAGTACTTC,CASSLPGQRGYEQYF
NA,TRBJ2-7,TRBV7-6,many,TGTGCCAGCAGCCCTAAATGGGGCCGAACCGGCGACGAGCAGTACTTC,CASSPKWGRTGDEQYF
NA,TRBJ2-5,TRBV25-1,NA,TGTGCCAGCAGTGAACAAGGGATCCAAGAGACCCAGTACTTC,CASSEQGIQETQYF
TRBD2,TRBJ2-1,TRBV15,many,TGTGCCACCAGACCACTAGCGGGGCCTTCCTACAATGAGCAGTTCTTC,CATRPLAGPSYNEQFF
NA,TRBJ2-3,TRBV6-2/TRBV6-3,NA,TGTGCCAGCAGTCCCCCATTCACAGATACGCAGTATTTT,CASSPPFTDTQYF
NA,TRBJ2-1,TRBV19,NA,TGTGCCAGTAGTATACGGGCGGGACCTCCCTACAATGAGCAGTTCTTC,CASSIRAGPPYNEQFF
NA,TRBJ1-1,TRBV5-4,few,TGTGCCAGCGGCGGGACTCCCGACTCCACTGAAGCTTTCTTT,CASGGTPDSTEAFF
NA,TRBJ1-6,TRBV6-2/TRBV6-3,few,TGTGCCAGCACGGACACCGTCACACCCCTCCACTTT,CASTDTVTPLHF
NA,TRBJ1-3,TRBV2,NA,TGTGCCAGCAGTGACTCGGGGGCTAGAAACACCATATATTTT,CASSDSGARNTIYF
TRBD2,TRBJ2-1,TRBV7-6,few,TGTGCCAGCAGCTTTAGCGGGGGGCTTTACAATGAGCAGTTCTTC,CASSFSGGLYNEQFF
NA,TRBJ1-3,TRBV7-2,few,TGTGCCAGCAGCCCCCGCCCCGGCCAAGGTGGAAACACCATATATTTT,CASSPRPGQGGNTIYF
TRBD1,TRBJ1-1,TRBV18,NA,TGTGCCAGCTCACCACTCCCGGGACAGGGCTACACTGAAGCTTTCTTT,CASSPLPGQGYTEAFF
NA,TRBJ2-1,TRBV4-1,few,TGCGCCAGCAGCCAAGATAAGGCTTATGAGCAGTTCTTC,CASSQDKAYEQFF
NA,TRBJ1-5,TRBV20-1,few,TGCAGTGCTAGAGTGGGCGGGTCCCGCAATCAGCCCCAGCATTTT,CSARVGGSRNQPQHF
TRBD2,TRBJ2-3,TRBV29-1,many,TGCAGCGTTGGCCCTAGCCGGGGGGGGCATACGCAGTATTTT,CSVGPSRGGHTQYF
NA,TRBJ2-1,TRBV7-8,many,TGTGCCAGCAGCTTAAAACATCTAAGCTCCTACAATGAGCAGTTCTTC,CASSLKHLSSYNEQFF
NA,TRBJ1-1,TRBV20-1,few,TGCAGTGCTAGTTATTCGGGATATATTGGTGAAGCTTTCTTT,CSASYSGYIGEAFF
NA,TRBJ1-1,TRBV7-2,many,TGTGCCAGCAACCAACCGGGAGGGGCTTCTGAAGCTTTCTTT,CASNQPGGASEAFF
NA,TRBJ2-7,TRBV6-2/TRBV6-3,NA,TGTGCCAGCAGTTACCCGCTATGGGCAGGAGGCGAGCAGTACTTC,CASSYPLWAGGEQYF
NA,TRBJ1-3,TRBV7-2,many,TGTGCCAGCAGCTTAGGACGGGAAACAGGGTCTCGGACGGGAATCTCTGGAAACACCATATATTTT,CASSLGRETGSRTGISGNTIYF
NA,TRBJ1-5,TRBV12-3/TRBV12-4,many,TGTGCCAGCAGTGGACGGCCACAACGGGGTCAGCCCCAGCATTTT,CASSGRPQRGQPQHF